A single count supports the clone carrying this T cell receptor (beta chain). The age range of participants was about 18 to 89 years, with residence in some 25 US areas. Categorization into cohorts depended on clinical history that participants reported. The method was immunoSEQ multiplex PCR; TCRdb's version includes in-frame clones alone and lacks a portion of them. The table includes roughly 330,000 clones, over 75% detected once. The data derive from a study of blood T cell repertoires in COVID-19. Study summary: From T cells, B-cell-depleted T cells, or PBMCs came the material, which was cDNA or gDNA.

The CDR3 sequence is 14 residues long. Trimming shortened V by 1 base and J by 5 bases, and 9 bases separated the two germline ends. The germline CDR1 and CDR2 sequences are SGHNT and YYREEE (reference sequence). Sequenced input: PBMCs or T cells enriched from blood (not recorded which). The genes are TRBV5-4 and TRBJ1-4; a possible D gene is TRBD1 (6 bases). The sequence came from a woman aged 30 to 39 who had recovered from COVID-19. Written as DNA, the CDR3 is TGTGCCAGCAGCTTGCAGGGGCAGAATGAAAAACTGTTTTTT. Its protein is CASSLQGQNEKLFF.